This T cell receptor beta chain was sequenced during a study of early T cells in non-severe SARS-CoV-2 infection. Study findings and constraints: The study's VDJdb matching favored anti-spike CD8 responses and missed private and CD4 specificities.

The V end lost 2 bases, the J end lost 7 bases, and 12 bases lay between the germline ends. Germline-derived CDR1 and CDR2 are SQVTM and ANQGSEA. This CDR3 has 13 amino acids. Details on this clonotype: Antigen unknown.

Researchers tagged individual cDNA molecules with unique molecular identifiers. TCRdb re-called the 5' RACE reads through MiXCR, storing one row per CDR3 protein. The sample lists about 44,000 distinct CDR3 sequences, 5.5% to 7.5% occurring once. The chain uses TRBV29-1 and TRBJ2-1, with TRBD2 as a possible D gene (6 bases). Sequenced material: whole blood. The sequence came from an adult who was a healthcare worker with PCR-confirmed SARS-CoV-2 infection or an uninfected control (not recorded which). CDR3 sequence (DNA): TGCAGCGTTGAACATCCACGGGGGAATGAGCAGTTCTTC. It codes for CSVEHPRGNEQFF.